Sequencing of this T cell receptor beta chain was carried out in a study of T cell repertoires in cytomegalovirus infection. For the study at large: It was recently identified HLA-C-restricted and well-studied HLA-B-restricted CMV epitopes that the study used.

CDR3 length: 15 amino acids. The germline CDR1 and CDR2 sequences are SNHLY and FYNNEI. The ends lost 2 bases at V and 5 bases at J; junction bases unmatched: 8. A single record per CDR3 protein comes from TCRdb applying MiXCR to the reads. The sample gives approximately 100,000 distinct CDR3 sequences, around 30% of which show up once; roughly 77% is in the top ten. In regard to this clonotype: The antigen is not known.

This specimen was CD8+ T cells from cultured PBMCs, taken from culture after CMV antigen stimulation. The chain employs TRBV2 and TRBJ2-7; 8 positions match TRBD1. This TCR derives from a human donor in good health (CMV status not recorded). Some clones in this sample may be carry-over from other donors' samples. The CDR3 reads CASSEWAGGRNEQYF. As DNA, the CDR3 is TGTGCCAGCAGTGAATGGGCAGGGGGCCGGAACGAGCAGTACTTC.